This T cell receptor (beta chain) was sequenced during a study of cytomegalovirus exposure and HLA in healthy donors. Study-level information: T cells numbering some 170 million yielded some 120 million unique TCR beta sequences in an earlier analysis.

Note on this clone: Its matching antigen is unknown.

CDR1 SGHTA and CDR2 FQGTGA come from the germline V gene. V lost 5 bases, J lost 5 bases, and 15 bases lay in between. The CDR3 runs to 14 residues. The study, taken as a whole, reports: In a later analysis, HLA-C alleles had the fewest associated TCRs, DRB1 alleles the most.

It was with 60 Vbeta and 13 Jbeta primers that the PCR ran. Method: immunoSEQ multiplex PCR; TCRdb's copy keeps in-frame clones and lacks some. The sample holds 80,000 to 100,000 clones, over 60% seen once. Donors likely had unrecorded immune exposures despite being nominally healthy when sampled. The chain links TRBV7-3 to TRBJ1-1; no definite D call. Sequences were obtained from PBMCs. The receptor's source is a male donor in good health and CMV-seropositive. The CDR3 nucleotides read TGTGCCAGCAGCATTGAGGGCGGTGGTACTGAAGCTTTCTTT. Residues: CASSIEGGGTEAFF. Using reference TRBV7-3 and TRBJ1-1 for the parts outside the CDR3, the full variable domain is GAGVSQTPSNKVTEKGKYVELRCDPISGHTALYWYRQSLGQGPEFLIYFQGTGAADDSGLPNDRFFAVRPEGSVSTLKIQRTERGDSAVYLCASSIEGGGTEAFFGQGTRLTVV.